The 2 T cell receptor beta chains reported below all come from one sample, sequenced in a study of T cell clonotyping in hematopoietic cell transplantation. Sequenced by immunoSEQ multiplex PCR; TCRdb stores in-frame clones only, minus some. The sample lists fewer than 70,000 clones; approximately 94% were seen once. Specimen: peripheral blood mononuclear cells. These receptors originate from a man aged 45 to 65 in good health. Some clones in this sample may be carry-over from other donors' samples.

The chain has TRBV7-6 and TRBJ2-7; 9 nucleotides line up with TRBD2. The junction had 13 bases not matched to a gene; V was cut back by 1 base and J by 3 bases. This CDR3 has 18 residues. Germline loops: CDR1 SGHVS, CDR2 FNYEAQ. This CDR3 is CASSLGPREAGGVYEQYF. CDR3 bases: TGTGCCAGCAGCTTAGGTCCCAGGGAAGCGGGAGGTGTCTACGAGCAGTACTTC.

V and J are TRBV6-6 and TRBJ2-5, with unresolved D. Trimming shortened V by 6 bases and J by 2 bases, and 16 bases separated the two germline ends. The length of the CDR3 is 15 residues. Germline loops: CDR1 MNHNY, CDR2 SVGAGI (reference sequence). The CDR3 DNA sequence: TGTGCCAGCAGCTTAACCTCGTCGGCGCAAGAGACCCAGTACTTC. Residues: CASSLTSSAQETQYF.